This entry features one T cell receptor beta chain sequence. The CDR3 is 14 amino acids. V shed 1 base and J 4 bases; nucleotides not matched to a gene: 2. Germline CDR1 SGHTA, CDR2 FQGNSA. No glioblastoma patient carried an isocitrate dehydrogenase mutation. This sample was taken from a study of glioma-infiltrating T cells after dendritic cell vaccination. Amplification used 60 V beta primers and 13 J beta primers. Assay: immunoSEQ multiplex PCR; the TCRdb copy retains only in-frame clones and omits some. Seen here are under 130,000 clones, 81% observed once, and the top ten hold approximately 12%. The chain carries TRBV7-2 and TRBJ1-1, with TRBD1 matching over 8 bases. This sequence originates from a human donor with glioblastoma. Sample: blood, taken before dendritic cell vaccination. This chain's CDR3 is CASSLVRGLTEAFF. The CDR3 DNA reads as TGTGCCAGCAGCTTAGTCAGGGGGCTCACTGAAGCTTTCTTT.